Each of the 24 T cell receptor beta chains below was sequenced from the same sample in a study of PD-L1 blockade in urothelial cancer. Assay used: immunoSEQ multiplex PCR; TCRdb lists only in-frame clones, some missing. This sample has 70,000 or so clones, with 85% to 90% found just once. Time point specified: pretreatment peripheral blood. The source was PBMCs, collected around atezolizumab (anti-PD-L1) treatment. The source of these receptors is a man between 65 and 85 years old with urothelial cancer.

This chain connects TRBV6-5 to TRBJ2-5, with 11 bases identical to TRBD2. J was trimmed by 1 base and V by 5 bases; bases with no gene match: 3. The CDR3 runs to 15 residues. Germline CDR1 and CDR2: MNHEY and SVGAGI. For the CDR3, the DNA is TGTGCCAGCAGTCGACTAGCGGGGACCCAAGAGACCCAGTACTTC. Its protein product is CASSRLAGTQETQYF.

The V and J genes are TRBV6-1 and TRBJ2-5; a possible D gene is TRBD1 (6 bases). V shed 7 bases and J shed 2 bases, with 17 bases lying between them. Germline-derived CDR1 and CDR2 are MNHNS and SASEGT. The CDR3 extends over 15 amino acids. The CDR3 protein is CASTDPGVLQETQYF. The CDR3 nucleotides are TGTGCCAGCACGGACCCAGGGGTCCTACAAGAGACCCAGTACTTC.

This chain links TRBV27 with TRBJ1-3, with unresolved D. Trimming stripped 2 bases from V and 4 bases from J, with 6 bases between. This CDR3 region has 13 residues. Germline V CDR1 and CDR2: MNHEY, SMNVEV (reference sequence). The CDR3 sequence is CASSLAVGNTIYF. For the CDR3, the DNA is TGTGCCAGCAGTTTAGCGGTAGGAAACACCATATATTTT.

V is TRBV19 and J is TRBJ2-3; TRBD1 matches 11 bases. The V gene end was trimmed by 6 bases and the J gene end by 4 bases; junction bases not matched to a gene: 3. This CDR3 spans 14 amino acids. The V gene's germline CDR1 is LNHDA and CDR2 SQIVND (reference sequence). CDR3 DNA: TGTGCCAGTAGGGACAGGGGGCGGTCAGATACGCAGTATTTT. Its translation is CASRDRGRSDTQYF.

The chain uses TRBV5-4 and TRBJ2-3; 8 nucleotides align to TRBD1. There are 16 residues in the CDR3. Per germline, CDR1 SGHNT and CDR2 YYREEE (reference sequence). J was trimmed by 3 bases and V by 4 bases; bases with no gene match: 10. The CDR3 region has the DNA TGTGCCAGCAGCCCCTGGACAGGGCGTCGAACAGATACGCAGTATTTT. Protein product: CASSPWTGRRTDTQYF.

This rearrangement joins TRBV7-3 to TRBJ2-5; D might be TRBD2 (6 bases). Trimming removed 2 bases at V and 4 bases at J, with 8 bases between. CDR3 length: 13 amino acids. Germline lookup yields CDR1 SGHTA and CDR2 FQGTGA. The CDR3 is CASSLGGRETQYF. The CDR3 nucleotides read TGTGCCAGCAGCTTAGGGGGGAGAGAGACCCAGTACTTC.

The J gene is TRBJ2-2, the V gene TRBV19; 8 bases agree with TRBD2. The CDR3 is 16 residues long. The ends lost 6 bases at V and 3 bases at J; junction bases unmatched: 9. Germline V gives CDR1 LNHDA, CDR2 SQIVND (reference sequence). The CDR3 nucleotides are TGTGCCAGTAGGGGGACGGGGGGGCTACACACCGGGGAGCTGTTTTTT. As protein: CASRGTGGLHTGELFF.

The chain couples TRBV7-8 to TRBJ1-3; D is uncertain. Germline V gives CDR1 SGHVS, CDR2 FQNEAQ. This CDR3 contains 14 residues. V was clipped by 3 bases and J by 4 bases, with 10 bases between them. The CDR3 loop reads CASSLIPRGNTIYF. CDR3 nucleotides: TGTGCCAGCAGCTTGATTCCCAGGGGAAACACCATATATTTT.

This chain joins TRBV5-8 and TRBJ2-3; the D is unclear. The CDR3 contains 12 residues. V was shortened by 6 bases and J by 1 base, with 6 bases between the two germline ends. CDR1 is SGHTS, CDR2 YDEGEE, per germline. The CDR3 here is CASNRRTDTQYF. CDR3 bases: TGTGCCAGCAACAGACGCACAGATACGCAGTATTTT.

The chain uses TRBV5-1 and TRBJ2-2; the D gene is possibly TRBD1 (5 bases). Germline lookup yields CDR1 SGHRS and CDR2 YFSETQ. This CDR3 contains 15 residues. Trimming removed 1 base from V and 5 bases from J, with 12 bases in between. CDR3 loop: CASSLYRTRTGELFF. CDR3 bases: TGCGCCAGCAGCTTGTACAGGACGAGGACCGGGGAGCTGTTTTTT. The variable domain in full, with the rest retrieved from reference TRBV5-1 and TRBJ2-2, is KAGVTQTPRYLIKTRGQQVTLSCSPISGHRSVSWYQQTPGQGLQFLFEYFSETQRNKGNFPGRFSGRQFSNSRSEMNVSTLELGDSALYLCASSLYRTRTGELFFGEGSRLTVL.

CDR3 loop: CASRAGGLEKETQYF. CDR3 bases: TGTGCCAGCCGCGCAGGGGGCCTTGAAAAAGAGACCCAGTACTTC. The J gene is TRBJ2-5, the V gene TRBV6-5; 8 nucleotides line up with TRBD1. Unmatched junction bases numbered 11, after V lost 8 bases and J lost 3 bases. Germline-derived CDR1 and CDR2 are MNHEY and SVGAGI. This CDR3 spans 15 amino acids.

V and J are TRBV4-1 and TRBJ2-7, with a tentative D call TRBD2 (5 bases). V was trimmed by 2 bases and J by 3 bases, leaving 8 bases between them. The CDR3 length is 13 residues. Per germline, CDR1 MGHRA and CDR2 YSYEKL. The CDR3 sequence: CASSQSGYYEQYF. CDR3 nucleotides: TGCGCCAGCAGCCAATCGGGGTACTACGAGCAGTACTTC.

This chain joins TRBV19 and TRBJ1-1; 7 nucleotides agree with TRBD1. The ends lost 10 bases at V and 5 bases at J; junction bases unmatched: 7. The CDR3 has 12 amino acids. Germline values: CDR1 LNHDA, CDR2 SQIVND (reference sequence). The CDR3 coding sequence is TGTGCCACCTCTACAGGGGTAACTGAAGCTTTCTTT. The encoded protein is CATSTGVTEAFF.

The chain carries TRBV6-5 and TRBJ1-1, with D maybe TRBD1 (5 bases). This CDR3 spans 14 amino acids. Germline lookup yields CDR1 MNHEY and CDR2 SVGAGI. Trimming cost V 7 bases and J 2 bases, with 14 bases left between them. Here the CDR3 reads CASTPGGINTEAFF. CDR3 bases: TGTGCCAGCACCCCGGGGGGAATCAACACTGAAGCTTTCTTT.

The chain joins TRBV2 to TRBJ1-2; a possible D gene is TRBD1 (6 bases). Trimming pared 0 bases from V and 4 bases from J, leaving 9 bases between. The CDR3 runs to 14 residues. Looked up from germline, CDR1 is SNHLY and CDR2 is FYNNEI. In DNA, the CDR3 is TGTGCCAGCAGTGAAGCGCGGGGGGCCTATGGCTACACCTTC. This encodes CASSEARGAYGYTF.

The V gene is TRBV10-3, the J gene TRBJ2-5; 7 bases map to TRBD1. Germline assignment: CDR1 ENHRY and CDR2 SYGVKD. The CDR3 sequence is 14 residues long. Losses at the gene ends were 3 bases for V and 2 bases for J; bases not matched to a gene: 3. CDR3 in amino acids: CAISEQGRQETQYF. The CDR3 bases are TGTGCCATCAGTGAACAGGGGCGACAAGAGACCCAGTACTTC.

The J gene is TRBJ2-7, the V gene TRBV5-4, with 9 bases identical to TRBD2. Germline-derived CDR1 and CDR2 are SGHNT and YYREEE (reference sequence). Trimming at V came to 7 bases and at J to 5 bases, leaving 10 bases not matched to a gene. There are 14 residues in the CDR3. The CDR3 coding sequence is TGTGCCAGCGGGCGGGAGGGCCGCGCCAACGAGCAGTACTTC. Its translation is CASGREGRANEQYF.

The chain uses TRBV6-1 and TRBJ2-7; 9 nucleotides agree with TRBD2. Germline CDR1 is MNHNS and CDR2 is SASEGT. This CDR3 is built from 17 residues. V trimming: 4 bases; J trimming: 5 bases; junction bases outside the gene matches: 15. The CDR3 loop is CASSASLTRTSVHEQYF. CDR3 in DNA: TGTGCCAGCAGTGCCTCCTTGACGAGGACTAGCGTGCACGAGCAGTACTTC.

This clone was picked up a small number of times. The chain combines TRBV19 with TRBJ2-1; TRBD1 aligns across 11 bases. The germline gives CDR1 LNHDA, CDR2 SQIVND (reference sequence). The J segment lost 7 bases and the V segment lost 5 bases, leaving 10 bases of the junction unmatched. The CDR3 totals 16 residues. CDR3 DNA: TGTGCCAGTAGTTTGGGGACAGGGGGAGGGCGGAATGAGCAGTTCTTC. Translation: CASSLGTGGGRNEQFF.

This chain connects TRBV19 to TRBJ1-2, with 8 bases fitting TRBD1. The CDR3 extends over 17 amino acids. Trimming took 6 bases from V and 5 from J; bases not matched to a gene: 17. Germline V gene data show CDR1 as LNHDA and CDR2 as SQIVND (reference sequence). The CDR3 region has the DNA TGTGCCAGTAGATCTCAGGGGGCGCGCGGGTCAAAGTATGGCTACACCTTC. Amino acids: CASRSQGARGSKYGYTF.

The J gene is TRBJ2-2, the V gene TRBV18; possible D gene TRBD1, 6 bases. Per the germline V gene, CDR1 is KGHSH and CDR2 is LQKENI. The CDR3 has 14 amino acids. Trimming shortened V by 5 bases and J by 7 bases, and 14 bases separated the two germline ends. As DNA, the CDR3 is TGTGCCAGCTCATCCAGGGGCGCGAACGGGGAGCTGTTTTTT. It yields the protein CASSSRGANGELFF.

This clone came up a few times. This chain connects TRBV5-8 to TRBJ2-2, with 11 bases aligning to TRBD2. This CDR3 is 16 amino acids long. CDR1 and CDR2 (germline): SGHTS, YDEGEE. Trimming at V came to 4 bases and at J to 7 bases, leaving 9 bases not matched to a gene. DNA for the CDR3: TGTGCCAGCAGCCGCACTAGCGGGAGCGGGGACGGGGAGCTGTTTTTT. Translation gives CASSRTSGSGDGELFF. The whole variable domain, filled in from reference TRBV5-8 and TRBJ2-2, reads EAGVTQSPTHLIKTRGQQATLRCSPISGHTSVYWYQQALGLGLQFLLWYDEGEERNRGNFPPRFSGRQFPNYSSELNVNALELEDSALYLCASSRTSGSGDGELFFGEGSRLTVL.

This rearrangement joins TRBV9 to TRBJ1-3; unclear D gene. The V gene's germline CDR1 is SGDLS and CDR2 YYNGEE. This CDR3 has 15 residues. V lost 4 bases and J 2 bases, leaving 13 bases between the germline ends. The CDR3 coding sequence is TGTGCCAGCAGCCCCCGCCAGGCGCCTGGAAACACCATATATTTT. Encoded protein: CASSPRQAPGNTIYF.

The count of this clone is one. The CDR3 sequence is CASSVGRTESYGYTF. The CDR3 DNA is TGTGCCAGCAGCGTAGGGAGGACAGAATCCTATGGCTACACCTTC. This chain joins TRBV9 and TRBJ1-2; D is perhaps TRBD1 (6 bases). The CDR3 totals 15 residues. V was clipped by 0 bases and J by 4 bases, with 13 bases between them. Germline CDR1 is SGDLS and CDR2 is YYNGEE. The full variable domain, completed using reference TRBV9 and TRBJ1-2, is DSGVTQTPKHLITATGQRVTLRCSPRSGDLSVYWYQQSLDQGLQFLIQYYNGEERAKGNILERFSAQQFPDLHSELNLSSLELGDSALYFCASSVGRTESYGYTFGSGTRLTVV.